A single sample is the source of the 10 T cell receptor beta chains below, sequenced in a study of cytomegalovirus exposure and HLA in healthy donors. Both 60 Vbeta primers and 13 Jbeta primers went into the PCR. The data were produced by immunoSEQ multiplex PCR, yet TCRdb's version contains in-frame clones alone and is incomplete. The table for this sample gives 95,000 to 150,000 clones. Input material: PBMCs. The receptors were gathered from a man younger than 45 in good health and CMV-seronegative.

V gene TRBV6-6 combines with J gene TRBJ2-1; the D is unclear. CDR3 length: 13 amino acids. Deletions cut 0 bases from V and 5 bases from J, with 5 bases between. From germline, CDR1 is MNHNY and CDR2 SVGAGI (reference sequence). The CDR3 here is CASSYSRNNEQFF. CDR3 nucleotide sequence: TGTGCCAGCAGTTACTCGAGGAACAATGAGCAGTTCTTC.

V and J are TRBV4-1 and TRBJ2-4, with D possibly matching TRBD2 (5 bases). V lost 2 bases, J lost 0 bases, and 11 bases lay in between. Germline V gene data show CDR1 as MGHRA and CDR2 as YSYEKL. CDR3 length: 16 residues. For the CDR3, the DNA is TGCGCCAGCAGCCAACCGTCGGGGATAGCCAAAAACATTCAGTACTTC. This sequence encodes CASSQPSGIAKNIQYF.

The CDR3 sequence: CASSIEQALNTEAFF. CDR3 coding DNA: TGTGCCAGTAGTATAGAGCAGGCTTTGAACACTGAAGCTTTCTTT. V usage is TRBV19 and J usage is TRBJ1-1; D is uncertain. V was shortened by 0 bases and J by 0 bases, with 8 bases between the two germline ends. Germline assignment: CDR1 LNHDA and CDR2 SQIVND (reference sequence). This CDR3 has 15 residues.

This chain connects TRBV4-2 to TRBJ2-2; a possible D gene is TRBD2 (6 bases). Trimming pared 4 bases from V and 6 bases from J, leaving 18 bases between. The CDR3 covers 16 residues. The germline V gene has CDR1 LGHNA and CDR2 YNFKEQ. DNA for the CDR3: TGTGCCAGCAGCCCACAGACAAGTGGGGGGTCCGGGGAGCTGTTTTTT. This codes for CASSPQTSGGSGELFF.

This sequence joins TRBV27 and TRBJ1-1, with a possible D match to TRBD1 (5 bases). Germline CDR1 MNHEY, CDR2 SMNVEV (reference sequence). This CDR3 is 13 amino acids long. V lost 4 bases to trimming and J lost 8 bases, with 14 bases between them. The CDR3 DNA reads as TGTGCCAGCAGTTCCCCCCCGGGGGAAGAAGCTTTCTTT. Its translation: CASSSPPGEEAFF.

The chain links TRBV9 to TRBJ2-5; unclear D gene. Trimming removed 3 bases from V and 1 base from J, with 10 bases in between. This CDR3 is built from 14 residues. The V gene's germline CDR1 is SGDLS and CDR2 YYNGEE. CDR3 residues: CASSDDSFQETQYF. The CDR3, as DNA: TGTGCCAGCAGCGACGACTCCTTCCAAGAGACCCAGTACTTC.

V and J are TRBV25-1 and TRBJ1-5, with D unresolved. V lost 1 base and J 7 bases, leaving 11 bases between the germline ends. This CDR3 has 14 amino acids. Germline CDR1 MGHDK, CDR2 SYGVNS. CDR3 sequence reads: CASSEFRDSQPQHF. CDR3 DNA: TGTGCCAGCAGTGAATTCCGGGATAGCCAGCCCCAGCATTTT.

The chain couples TRBV2 to TRBJ1-6, with 9 bases lining up with TRBD1. CDR3 length: 15 amino acids. J lost 7 bases, V lost 4 bases, and 5 bases had no gene match. Germline values: CDR1 SNHLY, CDR2 FYNNEI. CDR3 sequence (DNA): TGTGCCAGCAGTGGGGGGACAGGGTCGAATTCACCCCTCCACTTT. Protein sequence: CASSGGTGSNSPLHF. The entire variable domain, with the rest obtained from reference TRBV2 and TRBJ1-6, is as follows: EPEVTQTPSHQVTQMGQEVILRCVPISNHLYFYWYRQILGQKVEFLVSFYNNEISEKSEIFDDQFSVERPDGSNFTLKIRSTKLEDSAMYFCASSGGTGSNSPLHFGNGTRLTVT.

The chain couples TRBV27 to TRBJ2-3; TRBD2 might be the D (5 bases). The germline V gene has CDR1 MNHEY and CDR2 SMNVEV (reference sequence). V was clipped by 9 bases and J by 4 bases, with 14 bases between them. The CDR3 has 13 amino acids. As DNA, the CDR3 is TGTGCCAGTCGATGGACTGTTGCAGATACGCAGTATTTT. Its translation is CASRWTVADTQYF.

V gene TRBV7-6 combines with J gene TRBJ2-5; 10 positions match TRBD2. The tail of the sequence fits TRBJ2-7 better, so the J call may be wrong. Germline CDR1 reads SGHVS; CDR2 reads FNYEAQ. This CDR3 has 16 amino acids. CDR3: CASSLLASGSSYEQYF. Here the CDR3 DNA reads TGTGCCAGCAGCTTATTGGCTAGCGGGAGTTCCTACGAGCAGTACTTC.